Listed below are T cell receptor beta chains from one sample, sequenced in a study of cytomegalovirus exposure and HLA in healthy donors. Method: immunoSEQ multiplex PCR; TCRdb's copy keeps in-frame clones and lacks some. The sample records around 92,000 clones, roughly four fifths being singletons. Source material: PBMCs. The receptors derive from a human donor in good health. CDR3s leave out the opening cysteine and the closing phenylalanine or tryptophan.

TRBV6-1	TRBJ1-2	ASSYDRHYT
TRBV7-9	TRBJ2-2	SSSLVSAGELF
TRBV30	TRBJ2-7	AWSLDRGISYEQY
TRBV19	TRBJ1-4	ASSRGDRALNEKLF
TRBV19	TRBJ2-3	ASSIAEDFTDTQY
TRBV5-1	TRBJ2-1	ASSQEKNEQF
TRBV2	TRBJ1-2	ASSLRGSTVYGYT
TRBV29-1	TRBJ2-3	SGSTGDTQY
TRBV7-2	TRBJ2-7	ASSSSGTSGRAIYEQY
TRBV19	TRBJ2-3	ASSFPSTDTQY
TRBV4-2	TRBJ2-6	ASSHRRPGQSHLSGANVLT
TRBV11-3	TRBJ2-7	ASSRGPMGTYEQY
TRBV6-6	TRBJ2-5	ASSFPSRAFETQY
TRBV7-9	TRBJ1-1	ASSLGSREGTEAF
TRBV30	-	AWSVTGSYEQY
TRBV5-6	TRBJ2-7	ASGLGTGGYYEQY
TRBV6-1	TRBJ1-6	ASSESGYNSPLH
TRBV27	TRBJ2-1	ASSLGTGVQF
TRBV4-3	TRBJ1-2	ASSQEARGDYGYT
TRBV28	TRBJ2-2	ASSTNTPNTGELF
TRBV19	TRBJ1-5	ASTQSRGSNQPQH
TRBV7-2	TRBJ1-2	ASSLQRTPGANYGYT
TRBV19	TRBJ1-1	ASSPGAHNANTEAF
TRBV5-1	-	ASSLVPLSSYEQY
TRBV5-1	TRBJ2-5	ASSFDGRTWETQY
TRBV10-1	TRBJ2-1	ASSESRSSYNEQF
TRBV6-6	TRBJ2-2	ASSYGGRATGELF
TRBV10-3	TRBJ1-6	AISEWGLGSPLH
TRBV5-6	TRBJ2-5	ASSLTPFGETQY
TRBV5-1	TRBJ2-5	ASSPTGGTGETQY
TRBV4-2	TRBJ1-5	ASSQVVEGGPAQH
TRBV6-6	TRBJ1-3	ASSTLMVDTIY
TRBV30	TRBJ1-1	AWSPSEASTEAF
TRBV5-1	TRBJ1-2	ASSPLKGTNYGYT
TRBV4-1	TRBJ2-5	ASSQTSGGTQETQY
TRBV11-2	TRBJ2-7	ASSLNRDPLSYEQY
TRBV5-6	TRBJ1-4	ASSFPGQGSEKLF
TRBV7-7	TRBJ2-2	ASSLGSGGTGELF
TRBV29-1	TRBJ1-2	SVDRDYGYT
TRBV5-1	TRBJ1-2	ASSRHDSANYGYT
TRBV19	TRBJ2-4	ASRSTGSDIQY
TRBV7-2	TRBJ2-7	ASSLGQGLYEQY
TRBV5-4	TRBJ1-2	ASSPTPGQGIGYT
TRBV2	TRBJ1-1	ASRSRPGSTEAF
TRBV6-5	TRBJ2-1	ASSIGSGHYNEQF
TRBV11-3	TRBJ2-3	ASSLGGGGVSDTQY
TRBV11-2	TRBJ1-1	ASSFNYQGAAF
TRBV4-2	TRBJ1-5	ASSQEQGPGNQPQH
TRBV11-2	TRBJ1-4	ASTPGGGRYEKLF